Presented here are 24 T cell receptor beta chains from one specimen sequenced in a study of long-term antiretroviral therapy in people with HIV. Survey-level resolution applied to immunoSEQ assay v3.0. Some clones are missing from TCRdb's copy, which holds only in-frame ones; the method was immunoSEQ multiplex PCR. The repertoire has around 25,000 clones, around 90% of them found once; the top ten carry under 6%. Sequenced material: unsorted PBMCs, taken around 4.5 years after starting antiretroviral therapy. Receptors originate from a man aged 30 to 39 with HIV.

The chain employs TRBV7-8 and TRBJ2-2, with no clear D. CDR1 SGHVS and CDR2 FQNEAQ come from the germline V gene. There are 14 residues in the CDR3. Between the trimmed V and J ends, which lost 2 bases and 3 bases, there was a span of 7 bases. The CDR3 spells CASSLSVHTGELFF. The DNA for the CDR3 is TGTGCCAGCAGCTTATCAGTTCACACCGGGGAGCTGTTTTTT. The full variable domain, its missing parts supplied by reference TRBV7-8 and TRBJ2-2, is GAGVSQSPRYKVAKRGQDVALRCDPISGHVSLFWYQQALGQGPEFLTYFQNEAQLDKSGLPSDRFFAERPEGSVSTLKIQRTQQEDSAVYLCASSLSVHTGELFFGEGSRLTVL.

The chain uses TRBV30 and TRBJ2-7, with D possibly called TRBD1 or TRBD2 (7 bases each). CDR3 length: 16 amino acids. V shed 3 bases and J shed 3 bases, with 21 bases lying between them. CDR1 and CDR2 from the germline V gene are GTSNPN and SVGIG (reference sequence). DNA of the CDR3: TGTGCCTGGAGAGTCCTGGGAGGGGGCCCCCTCTACGAGCAGTACTTC. This sequence encodes CAWRVLGGGPLYEQYF.

The chain recombines TRBV11-2 with TRBJ2-5, with D tentatively TRBD2 (6 bases). This CDR3 comprises 15 residues. V gave up 5 bases and J gave up 5 bases, with 18 bases separating them. Germline lookup yields CDR1 SGHAT and CDR2 FQNNGV. The CDR3 coding sequence is TGTGCCAGCAGCCATGGAAGTAGCGGATTGGAGACCCAGTACTTC. Amino acids: CASSHGSSGLETQYF.

This rearrangement joins TRBV7-2 to TRBJ2-1; TRBD1 agrees at 8 bases. The V and J ends lost 2 bases and 2 bases, in that order; junction bases with no gene match: 2. The CDR3 is made up of 15 amino acids. CDR1 SGHTA and CDR2 FQGNSA come from the germline V gene. Here the CDR3 DNA reads TGTGCCAGCAGCTTACGGACAGGGCCCTACAATGAGCAGTTCTTC. Amino acid sequence: CASSLRTGPYNEQFF.

This clone appeared once. This sequence joins TRBV18 and TRBJ2-3; 9 positions match TRBD1. The junction had 6 bases not matched to a gene; V was cut back by 2 bases and J by 6 bases. The CDR3 extends over 15 amino acids. CDR1 is KGHSH and CDR2 is LQKENI in the germline V gene. The CDR3 sequence is CASSPLGQGRDTQYF. Written as DNA, the CDR3 is TGTGCCAGCTCACCATTGGGACAGGGTAGGGATACGCAGTATTTT.

The chain couples TRBV7-2 to TRBJ1-2; 9 bases match TRBD1. This CDR3 has 19 residues. Losses at the gene ends were 0 bases for V and 6 bases for J; bases not matched to a gene: 17. CDR1 is SGHTA, CDR2 FQGNSA, per germline. CDR3 protein: CASSLAYFTKGQGEDGYTF. The CDR3 bases are TGTGCCAGCAGCTTAGCATACTTTACTAAGGGACAGGGTGAGGATGGCTACACCTTC.

The chain employs TRBV6-6 and TRBJ1-1, with D uncertain. V lost 2 bases to trimming and J lost 1 base, with 5 bases between them. The length of the CDR3 is 13 residues. Germline CDR1 and CDR2: MNHNY and SVGAGI (reference sequence). CDR3 region: CASSYERNTEAFF. The CDR3 nucleotides read TGTGCCAGCAGTTACGAGAGGAACACTGAAGCTTTCTTT.

The chain combines TRBV7-2 with TRBJ1-2; 8 positions agree with TRBD1. Looked up from germline, CDR1 is SGHTA and CDR2 is FQGNSA. V lost 5 bases and J lost 6; bases outside the gene matches: 8. The CDR3 spans 14 residues. CDR3 protein: CASSIDRGKDGYTF. CDR3 nucleotides: TGTGCCAGCAGCATAGACAGGGGCAAGGATGGCTACACCTTC.

The V call is TRBV5-1, the J call TRBJ1-6; D perhaps matches TRBD1 (5 bases). CDR1 is SGHRS and CDR2 is YFSETQ in the germline V gene. V shed 2 bases and J shed 0 bases, with 21 bases lying between them. This CDR3 region has 20 residues. The DNA of the CDR3 is TGCGCCAGCAGCTTAGACCCCCCGGGACCCGTTTTCTCCTATAATTCACCCCTCCACTTT. Protein product: CASSLDPPGPVFSYNSPLHF.

V and J are TRBV6-6 and TRBJ2-7; no reliable D call. The V and J ends lost 5 bases and 4 bases respectively, with 12 bases between them. This CDR3 spans 13 amino acids. Germline V gene lookup returns CDR1 MNHNY and CDR2 SVGAGI (reference sequence). The CDR3 DNA follows: TGTGCCAGCAGTCTAACTCCTTGGTACGAGCAGTACTTC. Amino acid sequence: CASSLTPWYEQYF.

The chain links TRBV14 to TRBJ2-7; possible D gene TRBD1, 5 bases. Trimming took 1 base from V and 5 from J, leaving 12 bases between them. CDR1 is SGHDN and CDR2 is FVKESK in the germline V gene. The CDR3 runs 14 residues. The CDR3 loop is CASSQVTGRNEQYF. The CDR3 nucleotides are TGTGCCAGCAGCCAAGTTACAGGACGAAACGAGCAGTACTTC.

The gene calls are TRBV30 and TRBJ1-1; weak D call: TRBD1 (5 bases). The CDR3 is 13 residues long. Germline values: CDR1 GTSNPN, CDR2 SVGIG (reference sequence). Between the trimmed V and J ends, which lost 3 bases and 6 bases, there was a span of 14 bases. The DNA for the CDR3 is TGTGCCTGGAGGAGGGTGGGGGGTCCTGAAGCTTTCTTT. Amino acids: CAWRRVGGPEAFF.

The V and J genes are TRBV18 and TRBJ1-2, with 7 bases matching TRBD1. V was pared by 3 bases and J by 8 bases, with 9 bases of the junction left unmatched. This CDR3 is 14 amino acids long. Germline V gives CDR1 KGHSH, CDR2 LQKENI. The CDR3: CASSPEFEGGGYTF. The CDR3 DNA sequence: TGTGCCAGCTCACCCGAATTCGAAGGGGGCGGCTACACCTTC.

The DNA for the CDR3 is TGCGCCACTCCGGGACAGGGGGACGAGCAGTACTTC. Translation: CATPGQGDEQYF. The chain joins TRBV10-1 to TRBJ2-7; 11 bases are shared with TRBD1. The CDR3 contains 12 residues. Per the germline V gene, CDR1 is WNHNN and CDR2 is SYGVQD (reference sequence). Trimming removed 10 bases from V and 5 bases from J; junction bases left unmatched: 4.

The genes are TRBV6-5 and TRBJ2-2, with D perhaps TRBD1 (6 bases). The length of the CDR3 is 13 residues. V was shortened by 8 bases and J by 7 bases, with 14 bases between the two germline ends. Germline V gene lookup returns CDR1 MNHEY and CDR2 SVGAGI. The CDR3 reads CASRPQGHGELFF. As DNA, the CDR3 is TGTGCCAGCCGTCCCCAGGGGCACGGGGAGCTGTTTTTT.

This sequence joins TRBV7-6 and TRBJ1-2; D is uncertain. Trimming took 7 bases from V and 8 from J, leaving 17 bases between them. This CDR3 has 13 residues. CDR1 is SGHVS, CDR2 FNYEAQ, per germline. In DNA, the CDR3 is TGTGCCAGCATAGGAGGGTTTGGTGGGGGCTACACCTTC. Protein: CASIGGFGGGYTF.

The gene calls are TRBV19 and TRBJ1-5; D unclear. CDR3 length equals 16 residues. The V gene's germline CDR1 is LNHDA and CDR2 SQIVND (reference sequence). Trimming pared 1 base from V and 5 bases from J, leaving 15 bases between. Here the CDR3 DNA reads TGTGCCAGTAGTATAGTTGGACGGCCTTTCGATCAGCCCCAGCATTTT. It translates to CASSIVGRPFDQPQHF.

This chain uses TRBV29-1 with TRBJ2-1, with D possibly being TRBD1 (6 bases). Germline CDR1 is SQVTM and CDR2 is ANQGSEA. Trimming left V 4 bases short and J 4 bases short, with 11 bases between. The CDR3 length is 13 residues. CDR3 amino acids: CSVATGLYNEQFF. CDR3 nucleotides: TGCAGCGTTGCCACAGGGCTTTACAATGAGCAGTTCTTC.

This rearrangement joins TRBV13 to TRBJ2-7, with TRBD1 as a possible D gene (5 bases). Deletions cut 7 bases from V and 6 bases from J, with 13 bases between. CDR3 length: 12 amino acids. Germline CDR1 is PRHDT and CDR2 is FYEKMQ (reference sequence). Here the CDR3 reads CASTRGRVEQYF. CDR3 nucleotide sequence: TGTGCCAGCACCCGAGGCAGGGTCGAGCAGTACTTC.

The V call is TRBV11-2, the J call TRBJ2-7; D not resolved. V lost 3 bases and J 4 bases, leaving 10 bases between the germline ends. Germline CDR1 is SGHAT and CDR2 is FQNNGV. This CDR3 has 13 residues. The CDR3 DNA reads TGTGCCAGCAGCTTTGTGCTGGCTTACGAGCAGTACTTC. Amino acid sequence: CASSFVLAYEQYF.

V gene TRBV2 combines with J gene TRBJ2-6; possibly TRBD1 or TRBD2 for D (6 bases each). The CDR3 has 16 residues. CDR1 SNHLY and CDR2 FYNNEI come from the germline V gene. V lost 4 bases to trimming and J lost 4 bases, with 14 bases between them. This chain's CDR3 is CASSGGALGGANVLTF. CDR3 nucleotide sequence: TGTGCCAGCAGTGGGGGGGCTCTGGGCGGGGCCAACGTCCTGACTTTC.

This clone appeared a single time. The chain employs TRBV15 and TRBJ2-2; TRBD2 matches at 7 bases. The trim removed 0 bases at V and 7 bases at J, leaving 5 bases unmatched. This CDR3 is 15 amino acids long. Germline CDR1 LNHNV, CDR2 YYDKDF (reference sequence). Written as DNA, the CDR3 is TGTGCCACCAGCAGAGAAGGCAGGGAGGGCGGGGAGCTGTTTTTT. This sequence encodes CATSREGREGGELFF.

A remark on this clone: This sample includes further DNA sequences coding for the same CDR3. The rearrangement joins TRBV18 to TRBJ1-5; no clear D gene. This CDR3 region has 15 residues. Germline assignment: CDR1 KGHSH and CDR2 LQKENI. Trimming removed 6 bases from V and 1 base from J, with 13 bases in between. The CDR3 protein is CASSPADVSNQPQHF. The CDR3, as DNA: TGTGCCAGCTCGCCAGCTGACGTCAGCAATCAGCCCCAGCATTTT.

The chain uses TRBV5-8 and TRBJ1-3; D is undetermined. The CDR3 spans 10 residues. Germline CDR1 SGHTS, CDR2 YDEGEE. V lost 7 bases to trimming and J lost 8 bases, with 7 bases between them. The CDR3 bases are TGTGCCAGCGGGTTACACACCATATATTTT. It is translated as CASGLHTIYF.